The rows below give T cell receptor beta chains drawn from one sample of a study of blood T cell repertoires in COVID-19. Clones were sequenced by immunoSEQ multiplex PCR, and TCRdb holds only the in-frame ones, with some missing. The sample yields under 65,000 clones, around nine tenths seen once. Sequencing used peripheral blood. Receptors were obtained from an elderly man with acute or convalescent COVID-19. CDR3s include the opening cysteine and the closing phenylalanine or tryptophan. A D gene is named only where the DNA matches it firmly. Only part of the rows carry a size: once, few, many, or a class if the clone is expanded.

CASSLGADYGYTF,TGTGCCAGCAGCTTAGGGGCAGACTATGGCTACACCTTC,TRBV7-9,13,-,TRBJ1-2,-
CASSIGTAGGQKLFF,TGTGCCAGTAGTATAGGGACCGCAGGAGGACAAAAACTGTTTTTT,TRBV19,15,-,TRBJ1-4,-
CASSAGGENGYTF,TGTGCCAGCAGTGCTGGGGGGGAAAATGGCTACACCTTC,TRBV25-1,13,-,TRBJ1-2,-
CASSLADEQFF,TGTGCCAGCAGCCTGGCCGATGAGCAGTTCTTC,TRBV11-2,11,-,TRBJ2-1,-
CASSLALAGGLDTQYF,TGTGCCAGCAGCTTGGCTCTAGCGGGGGGCTTAGATACGCAGTATTTT,TRBV5-4,16,TRBD2,TRBJ2-3,-
CASSVQGYEQYF,TGTGCCAGCAGTGTCCAGGGGTACGAGCAGTACTTC,TRBV25-1,12,-,TRBJ2-7,-
CASSRDRGPYNEQFF,TGTGCCAGCAGCAGGGACAGGGGCCCGTACAATGAGCAGTTCTTC,TRBV11-3,15,TRBD1,TRBJ2-1,-
CASSQTGVAGYTF,TGCGCCAGCAGCCAAACAGGGGTGGCTGGCTACACCTTC,TRBV5-1,13,TRBD1,TRBJ1-2,-
CASSFGDRIEAFF,TGTGCCAGCAGCTTTGGGGACAGGATTGAAGCTTTCTTT,TRBV7-9,13,TRBD1,TRBJ1-1,-
CAWSVLGGPSGNTIYF,TGTGCCTGGAGTGTACTAGGGGGCCCCTCTGGAAACACCATATATTTT,TRBV30,16,TRBD1,TRBJ1-3,-
CATGPGGTDTQYF,TGTGCCACCGGCCCCGGGGGGACAGATACGCAGTATTTT,TRBV24-1,13,TRBD2,TRBJ2-3,-
CASSYQNYGYTF,TGTGCCAGCAGTTATCAGAACTATGGCTACACCTTC,TRBV6-5,12,-,TRBJ1-2,-
CASRAGVVMGETQYF,TGTGCCAGCAGGGCCGGGGTAGTAATGGGAGAGACCCAGTACTTC,TRBV2,15,-,TRBJ2-5,once
CASSSGHSNTGELFF,TGTGCCAGCTCATCGGGACATTCGAACACCGGGGAGCTGTTTTTT,TRBV18,15,-,TRBJ2-2,-